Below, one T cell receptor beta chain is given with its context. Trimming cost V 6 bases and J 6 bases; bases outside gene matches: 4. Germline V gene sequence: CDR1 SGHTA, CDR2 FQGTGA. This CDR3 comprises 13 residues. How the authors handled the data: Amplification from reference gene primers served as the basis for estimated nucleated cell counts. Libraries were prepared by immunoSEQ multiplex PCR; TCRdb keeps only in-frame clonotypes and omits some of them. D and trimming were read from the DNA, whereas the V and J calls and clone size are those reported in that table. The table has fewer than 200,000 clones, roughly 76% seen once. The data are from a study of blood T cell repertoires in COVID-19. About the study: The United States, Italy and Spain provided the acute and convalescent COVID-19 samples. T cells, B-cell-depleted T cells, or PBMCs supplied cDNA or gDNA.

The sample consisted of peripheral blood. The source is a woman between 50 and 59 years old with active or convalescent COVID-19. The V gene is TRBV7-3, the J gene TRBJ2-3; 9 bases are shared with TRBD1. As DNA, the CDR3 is TGTGCCAGCAGACAGGGGGCAGGGGATACGCAGTATTTT. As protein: CASRQGAGDTQYF.